Shown below are 7 T cell receptor beta chains from a single sample sequenced in a study of early stage breast cancer tumors. Produced via immunoSEQ multiplex PCR; TCRdb's table is partial and in-frame only. There are about 41,000 clones in the sample; about 78% occur only once, and around 7.2% lies in the top ten. Sequenced: blood. These receptors were obtained from a person between 45 and 65 years old with breast cancer.

The CDR3 here is CASMGTSGSRNEQFF. The CDR3 nucleotides read TGTGCCAGCATGGGCACTAGCGGGTCCCGCAATGAGCAGTTCTTC. The genes are TRBV2 and TRBJ2-1, with 9 bases fitting TRBD2. This CDR3 contains 15 residues. The V segment lost 7 bases and the J segment 6 bases; nucleotides outside the gene matches: 10. Looked up from germline, CDR1 is SNHLY and CDR2 is FYNNEI. Using reference TRBV2 and TRBJ2-1 for the parts outside the CDR3, the full variable domain is EPEVTQTPSHQVTQMGQEVILRCVPISNHLYFYWYRQILGQKVEFLVSFYNNEISEKSEIFDDQFSVERPDGSNFTLKIRSTKLEDSAMYFCASMGTSGSRNEQFFGPGTRLTVL.

The genes are TRBV9 and TRBJ2-6; D is uncertain. The CDR3 covers 15 residues. Per germline, CDR1 SGDLS and CDR2 YYNGEE. Trimming took off 4 bases at V and 0 bases at J, with 8 bases between the two ends. DNA of the CDR3: TGTGCCAGCAGCCCCACCAGCTCTGGGGCCAACGTCCTGACTTTC. Encoded protein: CASSPTSSGANVLTF.

The chain links TRBV7-2 to TRBJ1-2; 7 bases map to TRBD1. V gave up 5 bases and J gave up 0 bases; unmatched junction bases: 6. Per germline, CDR1 SGHTA and CDR2 FQGNSA. The CDR3 is 15 amino acids. CDR3: CASSRGQSTNYGYTF. CDR3 in DNA: TGTGCCAGCAGCCGGGGACAGAGTACTAACTATGGCTACACCTTC.

The V gene is TRBV6-6, the J gene TRBJ1-5, with 9 bases aligning to TRBD1. CDR3 length equals 13 residues. Unmatched junction bases numbered 4, after V lost 7 bases and J lost 6 bases. Germline CDR1 reads MNHNY; CDR2 reads SVGAGI (reference sequence). The CDR3 protein is CASTGTGFQPQHF. For the CDR3, the DNA is TGTGCCAGCACTGGGACAGGGTTTCAGCCCCAGCATTTT.

The V call is TRBV5-8, the J call TRBJ1-2; 8 nucleotides line up with TRBD1. The CDR3 runs to 14 residues. With V trimmed by 7 bases and J by 3 bases, 8 bases remained unmatched. Germline CDR1 is SGHTS and CDR2 is YDEGEE. The CDR3 sequence: CASSGQGSDYGYTF. Here the CDR3 DNA reads TGTGCCAGCTCAGGACAGGGTAGCGACTATGGCTACACCTTC. The full variable domain, in which reference TRBV5-8 and TRBJ1-2 provide the parts outside the CDR3, is EAGVTQSPTHLIKTRGQQATLRCSPISGHTSVYWYQQALGLGLQFLLWYDEGEERNRGNFPPRFSGRQFPNYSSELNVNALELEDSALYLCASSGQGSDYGYTFGSGTRLTVV.

The chain uses TRBV30 and TRBJ2-3; TRBD2 is a possible D gene (5 bases). Germline assignment: CDR1 GTSNPN and CDR2 SVGIG (reference sequence). CDR3 length: 15 amino acids. Trimming stripped 1 base from V and 3 bases from J, with 14 bases between. The CDR3: CAWSAGSVGTDTQYF. The DNA for the CDR3 is TGTGCCTGGAGTGCGGGGAGTGTCGGTACAGATACGCAGTATTTT.

The rearrangement uses TRBV5-4 and TRBJ2-3; possibly TRBD2 for D (6 bases). The V gene lost 4 bases and the J gene lost 6 bases, with 15 bases spanning the gap. Per the germline V gene, CDR1 is SGHNT and CDR2 is YYREEE (reference sequence). The CDR3 loop spans 14 amino acids. CDR3 nucleotide sequence: TGTGCCAGCAGCGGGACTCTAGCATCGGATACGCAGTATTTT. As protein: CASSGTLASDTQYF.